The source of this TCR beta chain is a study of long-term antiretroviral therapy in people with HIV (dated by TCRdb to 2021 to 2024). Some background on the complete study: Collection of the earliest samples took place about a decade ahead of the 2015 WHO recommendation for immediate ART, at a time when ART was typically delayed until CD4 counts fell. Whether ART initiation and durable HIV suppression were associated with changes in peripheral blood TRB repertoire composition and diversity was tested in a retrospective serial study. A total of around 200 cryopreserved PBMC samples were contributed to the cohort by 30 adults with confirmed HIV infection, with samples collected serially over a mean of around 6 years (range 1-12). Of the roughly 30 participants with HIV, eleven were female. Test extractions of a monoclonal T-cell line alongside approximately 36 polyclonal samples showed no cross-contamination during QIAcube processing.

Participants were included only if at least one PBMC sample before ART initiation and at least two post-ART samples were available. All participants with HIV were treated in the United States of America. Cryopreserved samples of about 1-10 million PBMC were thawed and washed before DNA extraction. At the time of the earliest PBMC sample, participants with HIV were aged between about 23 and 54 years. PBMC samples were contributed by each participant from 1-4 timepoints before ART initiation and 2-8 timepoints after ART initiation, with a median of 7 samples. Serial HIV viral load, CD4+ T-cell count, ART history and demographic data were obtained for every participant. Genomic DNA was extracted from unsorted PBMC with a Qiagen kit on a QIAcube, processed in batches of 12 samples. The immunoSEQ hsTCRB v3.0 assay was used at survey level resolution to sequence the TRB variable region. The targeted TRB sequencing depth was roughly 40,000-55,000 T-cell genomes per sample. An Illumina MiSeq with a v3 150-cycle kit was used to sequence the pooled TRB libraries. From the authors' description of their analysis: Repertoire analysis was performed in R inside a reproducible Nextflow workflow that covered QC, data transformation and analysis. Custom analyses were implemented in LymphoSeq2, an R package for AIRR-Seq data exploration. After excluding a handful of samples that yielded fewer than 5000 total TRB sequences, some 180 HIV repertoires remained for analysis. Of the roughly 180 retained HIV repertoires, 59 were collected before and 120 to 140 after ART initiation. Each repertoire was downsampled to 5000 TRB nucleotide sequences, and summary statistics were averaged across 100 downsampling iterations. The analysis kept only TRB sequences whose CDR3 regions were at least seven amino acids long. A Shannon entropy-derived clonality score and the Gini coefficient were used to measure diversity. In the repertoire networks, any two of the top 5000 CDR3 amino acid sequences were linked whenever the two sequences differed by an edit distance of one. Antigen specificity groups and MHC restriction were predicted for TRB CDR3 amino acid sequences with GLIPH2. CDR3 amino acid sequences were matched against VDJdb and McPAS-TCR to flag known CMV, EBV, HIV or tissue antigen associations. Pre-ART, post-ART and control groups were compared with Wilcoxon signed-rank tests and Holm-Bonferroni correction. The clones in this table, taken by TCRdb from immuneACCESS, are in-frame only. Not every clone is retained; where verified, under half of the shortfall comes from an unresolved V gene, and the cause of the rest is unknown. V, J and clone size reflect that table, while D and trimming were determined from the DNA. Within this sample are about 14,000 clones, with 70% to 85% of them counted one time only. The ten top clones hold 16% of the sample.

As regards this clone: Its target antigen remains unknown. Base qualities are missing; no much larger clone stands one base away.

From the cysteine through the phenylalanine, the CDR3 covers 13 amino acids. The retained sequence is limited to the CDR3, 39 bases, with the frame set at the first base. V gives up 0 bases and J gives up 2 bases, and the segment between their germline ends measures 4 bases. In the germline V gene, CDR1 corresponds to SGHDN and CDR2 to FVKESK. What the research found in general, with its limitations: Inferences about post-ART repertoire changes were limited because no data were available on ART adherence, viral resistance or therapy changes. HIV repertoires had narrower CDR3 length ranges than controls, and the network structure suggested an antigen-experienced repertoire that shifted only slightly toward naive after ART. Because pre-ART samples had limited cell numbers, unsorted PBMC were profiled rather than sorted CD4+ and CD8+ T cells. The samples were dated from about 2003 to 2018, and the ART regimens that were used may be less effective than current ART regimens. Since PBMC availability was limited, sequencing covered only the TCR beta chain, with no alpha chain pairing. Starting ART was linked to a significant rise in TRB diversity, yet even with long-term ART the diversity remained significantly lower than in transplant donor controls. At every time point, the repertoire was dominated by expanded TRB clones first identified before ART initiation, although this dominance fluctuated and, in many PLHIV, declined after ART.

The source is a woman aged 40 to 50 with HIV. The rearranged segments are TRBV14 and TRBJ1-1; no confident D gene assignment can be made. This specimen was unsorted PBMCs, taken 1.8 years before starting antiretroviral therapy. For the CDR3, the sequence is CASSQDRNTEAFF. The sequenced DNA is TGTGCCAGCAGCCAAGATCGAAACACTGAAGCTTTCTTT. Supplemented by the reference TRBV14 and TRBJ1-1 proteins around the CDR3, the complete variable domain is EAGVTQFPSHSVIEKGQTVTLRCDPISGHDNLYWYRRVMGKEIKFLLHFVKESKQDESGMPNNRFLAERTGGTYSTLKVQPAELEDSGVYFCASSQDRNTEAFFGQGTRLTVV.